Each of the 32 T cell receptor beta chains below was sequenced from the same sample in a study of blood T cell repertoires in COVID-19. Here immunoSEQ multiplex PCR was the method, and the copy in TCRdb shows in-frame clones only, minus some. The profile shows about 69,000 clones, around 80% of them singletons. The sample comprised peripheral blood. The receptors were sampled from a woman older than 75 with acute or convalescent COVID-19.

The chain uses TRBV7-6 and TRBJ2-7, with a weak D call TRBD2 (7 bases). The V gene's germline CDR1 is SGHVS and CDR2 FNYEAQ. V lost 0 bases, J lost 9 bases, and 21 bases lay in between. The CDR3 extends over 16 amino acids. DNA of the CDR3: TGTGCCAGCAGCTTAGCGCGGGGCGGGGGCGGCCTGGGGCAGTACTTC. Amino acids: CASSLARGGGGLGQYF.

The chain carries TRBV21-1 and TRBJ2-3; the table's D call TRBD2 went unverified against the DNA. TRBV21-1 is flagged as a pseudogene. This CDR3 has 17 amino acids. CDR3 region: CASSKALAGRSTDTQYF. The CDR3 DNA reads TGTGCCAGCAGCAAAGCCCTAGCGGGGAGGAGCACAGATACGCAGTATTTT.

This clone showed up just a few times. This rearrangement joins TRBV7-6 to TRBJ2-1, with 9 nucleotides matching TRBD1. The V gene's germline CDR1 is SGHVS and CDR2 FNYEAQ. Germline trimming cut 3 bases from V and 3 bases from J; bases unmatched to any gene: 3. CDR3 length equals 15 residues. The CDR3 coding sequence is TGTGCCAGCAGCTTGGGGACAGGGAACTACAATGAGCAGTTCTTC. This gives the protein CASSLGTGNYNEQFF.

This clone showed up just a few times. The chain joins TRBV11-2 to TRBJ2-2; a weak D match, TRBD1 (6 bases). Trimming took off 5 bases at V and 5 bases at J, with 15 bases between the two ends. CDR3 length equals 15 residues. Germline CDR1 is SGHAT and CDR2 is FQNNGV. The CDR3 bases are TGTGCCAGCAGCCCCGCAGGGGTGGGGACCGGGGAGCTGTTTTTT. This translates into CASSPAGVGTGELFF.

The chain links TRBV7-6 to TRBJ2-4, with 10 nucleotides matching TRBD2. CDR3 length: 16 residues. Germline V gene sequence: CDR1 SGHVS, CDR2 FNYEAQ. V lost 2 bases and J lost 3; bases outside the gene matches: 4. The CDR3 spells CASSLPLAGDKNIQYF. The CDR3 DNA sequence: TGTGCCAGCAGCTTACCCCTAGCGGGGGACAAAAACATTCAGTACTTC.

The V and J genes are TRBV11-2 and TRBJ2-5; D remains ambiguous. V gave up 6 bases and J gave up 2 bases, with 10 bases separating them. CDR3 length: 13 residues. The V gene's germline CDR1 is SGHAT and CDR2 FQNNGV. The CDR3 here is CASRNPAQETQYF. Written as DNA, the CDR3 is TGTGCCAGCAGAAACCCAGCGCAAGAGACCCAGTACTTC.

CDR3 sequence (DNA): TGTGCCAGCAGTTACTCCCGTGGACTCTACGAGCAGTACTTC. Translating it yields CASSYSRGLYEQYF. The chain carries TRBV6-5 and TRBJ2-7; possibly TRBD2 for D (5 bases). This CDR3 comprises 14 residues. Trimming took 0 bases from V and 3 from J, leaving 9 bases between them. Per the germline V gene, CDR1 is MNHEY and CDR2 is SVGAGI.

This chain connects TRBV29-1 to TRBJ2-1, with D unresolved. Germline CDR1 SQVTM, CDR2 ANQGSEA. This CDR3 has 12 residues. Trimming took 3 bases from V and 6 from J, leaving 9 bases between them. Here the CDR3 reads CSVDSLLNEQFF. Here the CDR3 DNA reads TGCAGCGTTGACTCTCTTCTCAATGAGCAGTTCTTC.

V is TRBV6-1 and J is TRBJ2-1; 7 bases line up with TRBD1. This CDR3 has 16 amino acids. V lost 2 bases to trimming and J lost 0 bases; unmatched junction nucleotides: 4. Germline V gene lookup returns CDR1 MNHNS and CDR2 SASEGT. CDR3 protein: CASSESAGGSYNEQFF. The CDR3 bases are TGTGCCAGCAGTGAATCGGCAGGGGGCTCCTACAATGAGCAGTTCTTC.

The chain links TRBV9 to TRBJ1-2; possible D gene TRBD1, 6 bases. The germline gives CDR1 SGDLS, CDR2 YYNGEE. The CDR3 spans 16 residues. Deletions cut 5 bases from V and 0 bases from J, with 17 bases between. This chain's CDR3 is CASSGQGRNSNYGYTF. The DNA for the CDR3 is TGTGCCAGCAGTGGGCAGGGGAGAAATTCTAACTATGGCTACACCTTC. Filled out from reference TRBV9 and TRBJ1-2, the complete variable domain reads DSGVTQTPKHLITATGQRVTLRCSPRSGDLSVYWYQQSLDQGLQFLIQYYNGEERAKGNILERFSAQQFPDLHSELNLSSLELGDSALYFCASSGQGRNSNYGYTFGSGTRLTVV.

This clone was counted once. This chain connects TRBV6-2 or TRBV6-3 to TRBJ1-2, with D hard to call. The germline V gene has CDR1 MNHEY and CDR2 SVGEGT. V was pared by 4 bases and J by 6 bases, with 12 bases between. The CDR3 extends over 13 amino acids. CDR3 residues: CASSSLEVDGYTF. CDR3 bases: TGTGCCAGCAGTTCACTCGAAGTAGATGGCTACACCTTC.

The chain joins TRBV5-1 to TRBJ1-1, with D possibly matching TRBD1 (6 bases). The CDR3 length is 16 residues. The V and J ends lost 4 bases and 2 bases respectively, with 18 bases between them. Germline V gene sequence: CDR1 SGHRS, CDR2 YFSETQ. Written as DNA, the CDR3 is TGCGCCAGCAGCCAAGGCGGGGGCACAGGAAACACTGAAGCTTTCTTT. Residues: CASSQGGGTGNTEAFF.

This chain joins TRBV5-1 and TRBJ1-2, with D maybe TRBD1 (6 bases). The V gene lost 4 bases and the J gene lost 5 bases, with 9 bases spanning the gap. The CDR3 is 12 amino acids. Germline loops: CDR1 SGHRS, CDR2 YFSETQ. CDR3 residues: CASSVTGYGYTF. CDR3 bases: TGCGCCAGCAGCGTGACAGGATATGGCTACACCTTC.

The chain is built from TRBV5-5 and TRBJ1-1, with 8 bases lining up with TRBD1. Per the germline V gene, CDR1 is SGHKS and CDR2 is YYEKEE (reference sequence). This CDR3 has 17 amino acids. The V segment lost 2 bases and the J segment 3 bases; nucleotides outside the gene matches: 12. The DNA for the CDR3 is TGTGCCAGCAGCTTTGGAGAGACAGGGGTTAAGGACACTGAAGCTTTCTTT. Translated, it gives CASSFGETGVKDTEAFF.

The V and J genes are TRBV27 and TRBJ1-6; TRBD1 is a possible D gene (6 bases). Looked up from germline, CDR1 is MNHEY and CDR2 is SMNVEV (reference sequence). This CDR3 is built from 18 residues. V lost 0 bases, J lost 0 bases, and 12 bases lay in between. CDR3 in amino acids: CASSLSDSQSSYNSPLHF. The DNA of the CDR3 is TGTGCCAGCAGTTTATCGGACAGCCAGAGCTCCTATAATTCACCCCTCCACTTT.

The chain uses TRBV5-6 and TRBJ2-7; D gene unclear. The V and J ends lost 1 base and 0 bases respectively, with 5 bases between them. Germline values: CDR1 SGHDT, CDR2 YYEEEE. This CDR3 comprises 13 residues. The CDR3 is CASSLLSSYEQYF. The CDR3 DNA follows: TGTGCCAGCAGCTTGCTCAGCTCCTACGAGCAGTACTTC.

This chain connects TRBV10-2 to TRBJ1-2; D not certain. The V end was cut by 3 bases, the J end by 8 bases, with 13 bases between. Per germline, CDR1 WSHSY and CDR2 SAAADI. CDR3 length: 13 residues. As DNA, the CDR3 is TGCGCCAGCAGTGACCCGAAAGTGCGGGGCTACACCTTC. The encoded protein is CASSDPKVRGYTF.

V gene TRBV19 combines with J gene TRBJ2-1; 8 nucleotides line up with TRBD2. The germline V gene encodes CDR1 LNHDA and CDR2 SQIVND (reference sequence). Unmatched junction bases numbered 5, after V lost 7 bases and J lost 6 bases. The CDR3 loop spans 13 amino acids. CDR3 residues: CASTRLAGNEQFF. CDR3 nucleotide sequence: TGTGCCAGTACGCGTCTAGCGGGCAATGAGCAGTTCTTC.

This clone was counted between two and nine times. The chain carries TRBV2 and TRBJ2-5, with 10 bases that match TRBD2. CDR1 is SNHLY, CDR2 FYNNEI, per germline. Trimming took 1 base from V and 0 from J; bases not matched to a gene: 2. The CDR3 runs 16 residues. The CDR3 region is CASSEVSGGDQETQYF. CDR3 nucleotide sequence: TGTGCCAGCAGTGAAGTCAGCGGGGGGGACCAAGAGACCCAGTACTTC.

The V and J genes are TRBV7-9 and TRBJ1-4; 12 bases map to TRBD1. This CDR3 has 15 residues. After removal of 4 bases from V and 7 bases from J, the junction contained 4 bases not matched to a gene. Per germline, CDR1 SEHNR and CDR2 FQNEAQ (reference sequence). CDR3 region: CASSWGQGAGEKLFF. CDR3 DNA: TGTGCCAGCAGCTGGGGACAGGGGGCGGGTGAAAAACTGTTTTTT.

This clone has just a few counts. This chain links TRBV30 with TRBJ1-6; D is uncertain. V gave up 2 bases and J gave up 7 bases, with 24 bases separating them. CDR3 length: 18 residues. In germline, CDR1 is GTSNPN, CDR2 SVGIG (reference sequence). This CDR3 reads CAWSNTKNRAPGNSPLHF. CDR3 DNA: TGTGCCTGGAGTAACACAAAGAACCGGGCCCCGGGGAATTCACCCCTCCACTTT.

This chain connects TRBV3-1 (or the pseudogene TRBV3-2) to TRBJ2-3, with 10 bases matching TRBD2. This CDR3 spans 18 amino acids. The germline V gene has CDR1 LGHDT and CDR2 YNNKEL (reference sequence). The V and J ends lost 1 base and 0 bases, in that order; junction bases with no gene match: 7. CDR3 in DNA: TGTGCCAGCAGCCAAGCGGCGCCTAGCGGGAGTAGCACAGATACGCAGTATTTT. It codes for CASSQAAPSGSSTDTQYF.

The chain employs TRBV4-1 and TRBJ1-3; D is perhaps TRBD1 (5 bases). This CDR3 spans 16 amino acids. In germline, CDR1 is MGHRA, CDR2 YSYEKL. The germline V and J ends were trimmed by 4 bases and 0 bases, with 13 bases remaining between them. This CDR3 is CASSRTPRDSGNTIYF. In nucleotides, the CDR3 is TGCGCCAGCAGCCGCACCCCCAGGGACTCTGGAAACACCATATATTTT.

This clone was counted many times. J is TRBJ2-7 and V is TRBV3-1 (or the pseudogene TRBV3-2), with D unresolved. Per the germline V gene, CDR1 is LGHDT and CDR2 is YNNKEL (reference sequence). V gave up 4 bases and J gave up 3 bases, with 10 bases separating them. This CDR3 region has 13 residues. CDR3: CASSPYSDYEQYF. The CDR3 coding sequence is TGTGCCAGCAGCCCATACTCCGACTACGAGCAGTACTTC.

This sequence joins TRBV5-1 and TRBJ1-3; possibly TRBD1 for D (5 bases). This CDR3 has 17 residues. Germline V gene data show CDR1 as SGHRS and CDR2 as YFSETQ. Trimming removed 4 bases at V and 0 bases at J, with 17 bases between. For the CDR3, the DNA is TGCGCCAGCAGCCCGGCGGTGGGGGGGACCTCTGGAAACACCATATATTTT. Its translation: CASSPAVGGTSGNTIYF.

This clone was detected only a few times. This rearrangement joins TRBV5-1 to TRBJ1-2, with 7 bases matching TRBD1. Germline assignment: CDR1 SGHRS and CDR2 YFSETQ. Trimming at V came to 7 bases and at J to 4 bases, leaving 4 bases not matched to a gene. The CDR3 covers 12 residues. The CDR3 DNA sequence: TGCGCCAGCGGGGCAGGGGGCTATGGCTACACCTTC. Encoded protein: CASGAGGYGYTF.

The CDR3 sequence is CAWSREPNTEAFF. CDR3 in DNA: TGTGCCTGGAGTCGGGAACCGAACACTGAAGCTTTCTTT. This chain links TRBV30 with TRBJ1-1; D ambiguous. The ends were cut back, 2 bases at V and 1 base at J, with 8 bases in the middle. CDR1 is GTSNPN and CDR2 is SVGIG in the germline V gene (reference sequence). This CDR3 has 13 residues.

The CDR3 coding sequence is TGTGCCAGCACCCTGGGGAGTAACCCTAGCAATCAGCCCCAGCATTTT. Translation: CASTLGSNPSNQPQHF. This chain connects TRBV2 to TRBJ1-5; D gene unclear. V shed 7 bases and J shed 0 bases, with 16 bases lying between them. This CDR3 is 16 amino acids long. Germline V gene data show CDR1 as SNHLY and CDR2 as FYNNEI.

The rearrangement joins TRBV5-6 to TRBJ2-7, with a weak D call TRBD2 (5 bases). CDR1 is SGHDT, CDR2 YYEEEE, per germline. The V and J ends lost 1 base and 6 bases respectively, with 11 bases between them. The CDR3 length is 13 residues. The DNA for the CDR3 is TGTGCCAGCAGCTTGAGGGAGTGGGGCGAGCAGTACTTC. It translates to CASSLREWGEQYF.

The chain joins TRBV5-6 to TRBJ2-2, with 8 bases that match TRBD1. Germline loops: CDR1 SGHDT, CDR2 YYEEEE. Trimming took 0 bases from V and 3 from J; bases not matched to a gene: 1. The CDR3 length is 15 residues. The CDR3 reads CASSLGDRHTGELFF. The CDR3 bases are TGTGCCAGCAGCTTGGGGGACAGGCACACCGGGGAGCTGTTTTTT.

The J gene is TRBJ2-7, the V gene TRBV7-9, with D possibly TRBD2 on 7 matching bases. The CDR3 length is 14 residues. CDR1 is SEHNR, CDR2 FQNEAQ, per germline (reference sequence). Trimming removed 8 bases at V and 0 bases at J, with 14 bases between. The CDR3 protein is CASRKGGSSYEQYF. The CDR3 nucleotides read TGTGCCAGCCGAAAGGGGGGGTCCTCCTACGAGCAGTACTTC.

Note on this clone: At one boundary the junction diverges from the germline segment, which might be a read error. The chain carries TRBV6-5 and TRBJ2-7; tentative D call: TRBD1 (8 bases). CDR3 size: 12 residues. In germline, CDR1 is MNHEY, CDR2 SVGAGI. The CDR3 sequence: CASNYRGGEQYF. Here the CDR3 DNA reads TGTGCCAGCAATTACAGGGGGGGCGAGCAGTACTTC.